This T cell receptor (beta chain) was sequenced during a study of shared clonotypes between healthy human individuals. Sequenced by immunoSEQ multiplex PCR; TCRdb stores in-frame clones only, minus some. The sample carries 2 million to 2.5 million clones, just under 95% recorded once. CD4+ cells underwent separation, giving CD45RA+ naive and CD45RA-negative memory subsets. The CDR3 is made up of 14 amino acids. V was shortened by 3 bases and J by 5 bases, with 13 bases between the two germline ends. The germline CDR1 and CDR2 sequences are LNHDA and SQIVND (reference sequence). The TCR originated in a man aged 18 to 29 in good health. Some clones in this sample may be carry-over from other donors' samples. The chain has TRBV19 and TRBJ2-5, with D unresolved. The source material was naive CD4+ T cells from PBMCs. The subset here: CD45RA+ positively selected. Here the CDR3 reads CASSIQPWVETQYF. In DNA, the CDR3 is TGTGCCAGTAGTATCCAACCGTGGGTTGAGACCCAGTACTTC.